The clone carrying this T cell receptor beta chain was counted ten times or more. The antigen is not known. The germline gives CDR1 MNHEY, CDR2 SMNVEV (reference sequence). This CDR3 contains 13 residues. The V end was cut by 6 bases, the J end by 2 bases, with 11 bases between. This sample is drawn from a study of CD8 T cells in ankylosing spondylitis. Using quantitative 5'-RACE with molecular barcodes, the authors made TCR beta libraries. MiXCR, applied by TCRdb to the 5' RACE reads, yields one record per CDR3 protein. The table has 700,000 or so distinct CDR3 sequences, roughly 20% seen once; the top ten hold around 19%. General study findings and limits: A TCR beta motif of about 8 highly homologous variants appeared characteristic of ankylosing spondylitis blood. Researchers reportedly found disease-linked clones significantly enriched in matched ankylosing spondylitis synovial fluid.

The sample comprised blood, either unsorted or a sorted T cell fraction (not recorded which). This receptor was obtained from a male donor with ankylosing spondylitis. The J gene is TRBJ2-7, the V gene TRBV27; D is unclear. The CDR3 protein is CASSLGPAYEQYF. The CDR3 bases are TGTGCCAGCAGCTTAGGACCGGCCTACGAGCAGTACTTC.